These 10 T cell receptor beta chains were sequenced from one sample in a study of early T cells in non-severe SARS-CoV-2 infection. TCRdb reanalysed the 5' RACE reads using MiXCR and keeps one entry per CDR3 protein. This sample has around 84,000 distinct CDR3 sequences, with more than 9% found just once. Source: whole blood, taken at baseline. The receptors shown here come from an adult who was a healthcare worker with PCR-confirmed SARS-CoV-2 infection or an uninfected control (not recorded which).

This clonotype was seen many times. CDR3 sequence reads: CASSLGWGQDTQYF. The CDR3 nucleotides read TGTGCCAGCAGTTTAGGTTGGGGGCAAGATACGCAGTATTTT. The chain is built from TRBV27 and TRBJ2-3, with a weak D call TRBD1 (6 bases). CDR1 is MNHEY and CDR2 is SMNVEV in the germline V gene (reference sequence). V was trimmed by 2 bases and J by 5 bases, leaving 11 bases between them. The CDR3 is 14 amino acids.

By sample fraction, this clonotype is medium-sized. V gene TRBV2 combines with J gene TRBJ2-6; no firm D call. The V end lost 3 bases, the J end lost 0 bases, and 9 bases lay between the germline ends. Germline CDR1 SNHLY, CDR2 FYNNEI. CDR3 length equals 16 residues. CDR3 residues: CASSEVEPSGANVLTF. CDR3 nucleotide sequence: TGTGCCAGCAGTGAGGTGGAGCCCTCTGGGGCCAACGTCCTGACTTTC.

This clonotype has more than one count but fewer than ten. The V and J genes are TRBV30 and TRBJ2-5; no clear D. Per the germline V gene, CDR1 is GTSNPN and CDR2 is SVGIG (reference sequence). The V end lost 0 bases, the J end lost 3 bases, and 2 bases lay between the germline ends. CDR3 size: 11 residues. The CDR3 reads CAWSVEETQYF. For the CDR3, the DNA is TGTGCCTGGAGTGTGGAAGAGACCCAGTACTTC.

This clonotype was recorded many times. The genes are TRBV9 and TRBJ2-5; 9 positions match TRBD2. The CDR3 covers 16 residues. CDR1 is SGDLS, CDR2 YYNGEE, per germline. Germline trimming cut 0 bases from V and 5 bases from J; bases unmatched to any gene: 8. CDR3 sequence reads: CASSVGVAGGDETQYF. As DNA, the CDR3 is TGTGCCAGCAGCGTAGGTGTGGCGGGAGGGGACGAGACCCAGTACTTC.

The chain uses TRBV12-3 or TRBV12-4 and TRBJ1-5, with D tentatively TRBD1 (6 bases). The ends were cut back, 6 bases at V and 6 bases at J, with 15 bases in the middle. The CDR3 runs to 14 residues. The CDR3 DNA reads TGTGCCAGCAGACACACAGGGTTAGGTCAGCCCCAGCATTTT. Translation: CASRHTGLGQPQHF.

This clonotype was found many times. The chain joins TRBV6-1 to TRBJ2-7, with TRBD1 identical over 9 bases. This CDR3 has 16 amino acids. Trimming removed 6 bases from V and 6 bases from J; junction bases left unmatched: 15. Germline V gene sequence: CDR1 MNHNS, CDR2 SASEGT. CDR3 coding DNA: TGTGCCAGCAGACCCGGGACAGGGTCGAGGTCGTCCGAGCAGTACTTC. Amino acid sequence: CASRPGTGSRSSEQYF.

This clonotype was picked up many times. CDR3 region: CASSPGQGFNEQYF. The CDR3 DNA sequence: TGTGCCAGCAGCCCAGGACAGGGTTTTAACGAGCAGTACTTC. The chain joins TRBV13 to TRBJ2-7; 8 positions match TRBD1. Losses at the gene ends were 5 bases for V and 5 bases for J; bases not matched to a gene: 8. The germline gives CDR1 PRHDT, CDR2 FYEKMQ (reference sequence). The CDR3 length is 14 residues.

The gene calls are TRBV11-3 and TRBJ2-2, with no clear D. Germline CDR1 and CDR2: SGHNT and YENEEA. The CDR3 loop spans 14 amino acids. Trimming stripped 5 bases from V and 4 bases from J, with 11 bases between. Written as DNA, the CDR3 is TGTGCCAGCAGCCTTCTCATGGGCACCGGGGAGCTGTTTTTT. As protein: CASSLLMGTGELFF.

The rearrangement uses TRBV5-4 and TRBJ1-3; TRBD1 matches 8 bases. The J segment lost 0 bases and the V segment lost 5 bases, leaving 4 bases of the junction unmatched. This CDR3 is 15 amino acids long. Germline CDR1 is SGHNT and CDR2 is YYREEE (reference sequence). CDR3 in amino acids: CASRPGTGSGNTIYF. The CDR3 coding sequence is TGTGCCAGCAGGCCTGGGACAGGCTCTGGAAACACCATATATTTT.

This clonotype was picked up many times. The rearrangement joins TRBV7-9 to TRBJ2-1; no firm D call. Trimming took 5 bases from V and 9 from J, leaving 8 bases between them. The CDR3 loop spans 11 amino acids. Germline loops: CDR1 SEHNR, CDR2 FQNEAQ (reference sequence). Here the CDR3 reads CASSPLGEQFF. For the CDR3, the DNA is TGTGCCAGCAGCCCGCTTGGTGAGCAGTTCTTC.